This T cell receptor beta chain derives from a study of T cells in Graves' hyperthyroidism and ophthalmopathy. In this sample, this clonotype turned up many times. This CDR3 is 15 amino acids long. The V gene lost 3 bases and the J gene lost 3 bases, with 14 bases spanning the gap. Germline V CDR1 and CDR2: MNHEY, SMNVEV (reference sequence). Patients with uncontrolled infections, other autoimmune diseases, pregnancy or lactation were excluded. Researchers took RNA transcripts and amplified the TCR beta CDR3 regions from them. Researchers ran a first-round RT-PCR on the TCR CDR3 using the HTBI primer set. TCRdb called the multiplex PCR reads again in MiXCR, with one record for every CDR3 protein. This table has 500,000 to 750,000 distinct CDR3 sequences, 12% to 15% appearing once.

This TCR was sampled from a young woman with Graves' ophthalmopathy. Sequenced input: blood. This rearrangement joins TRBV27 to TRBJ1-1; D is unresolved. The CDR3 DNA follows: TGTGCCAGCAGTTTTGCGAACCGCTGGGACACTGAAGCTTTCTTT. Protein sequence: CASSFANRWDTEAFF.